These 16 T cell receptor beta chains originate from one sample sequenced in a study of T cells of healthy individuals. From the 5' RACE reads, TCRdb called clonotypes with MiXCR, one entry per CDR3 protein. The sample holds tens of thousands of distinct CDR3 sequences; about 15% are singletons and the top ten take more than 15%. The receptors here all came from a human donor in good health.

In this sample, this clonotype turned up many times. The chain is built from TRBV20-1 and TRBJ1-4; 8 bases fit TRBD1. The germline gives CDR1 DFQATT, CDR2 SNEGSKA (reference sequence). This CDR3 contains 13 residues. Unmatched junction bases numbered 2, after V lost 1 base and J lost 7 bases. The CDR3 sequence is CSARAGGGEKLFF. The CDR3, as DNA: TGCAGTGCTAGAGCAGGGGGCGGTGAAAAACTGTTTTTT.

The chain carries TRBV29-1 and TRBJ2-5, with D hard to call. Trimming took off 0 bases at V and 4 bases at J, with 12 bases between the two ends. The germline V gene encodes CDR1 SQVTM and CDR2 ANQGSEA. The CDR3 runs to 14 residues. As DNA, the CDR3 is TGCAGCGTTGAAGATGGACCGACGGGAGAGACCCAGTACTTC. The encoded protein is CSVEDGPTGETQYF.

This clonotype has just a few counts. The chain employs TRBV2 and TRBJ1-2; D remains ambiguous. Germline-derived CDR1 and CDR2 are SNHLY and FYNNEI. This CDR3 spans 11 amino acids. V was cut by 5 bases and J by 5 bases, with 6 bases left in between. Written as DNA, the CDR3 is TGTGCCAGCAGTCCTCGTTATGGCTACACCTTC. This translates into CASSPRYGYTF. The full variable domain, in which reference TRBV2 and TRBJ1-2 provide the parts outside the CDR3, is EPEVTQTPSHQVTQMGQEVILRCVPISNHLYFYWYRQILGQKVEFLVSFYNNEISEKSEIFDDQFSVERPDGSNFTLKIRSTKLEDSAMYFCASSPRYGYTFGSGTRLTVV.

Comments on this clonotype: Its ends do not fully match the called genes, so a read error is possible. The chain recombines TRBV4-3 with TRBJ1-2; TRBD1 matches at 8 bases. The CDR3 consists of 17 residues. Germline assignment: CDR1 LGHNA and CDR2 YSLEER. The CDR3 DNA is TGCGCCAGCGGCCAAGTCTTCGACAGGGGCGGGACCGATGGCTACACCTTC. Protein sequence: CASGQVFDRGGTDGYTF.

In its sample, this clonotype was seen many times. V is TRBV20-1 and J is TRBJ2-7, with 7 bases lining up with TRBD1. V trimming: 6 bases; J trimming: 3 bases; junction bases outside the gene matches: 11. The CDR3 contains 14 residues. Germline CDR1 and CDR2: DFQATT and SNEGSKA (reference sequence). The CDR3 protein is CSAQSTGSGYEQYF. CDR3 sequence (DNA): TGCAGTGCCCAGTCGACAGGGAGTGGCTACGAGCAGTACTTC.

This clonotype was observed at least ten times. V and J are TRBV7-2 and TRBJ1-1, with D possibly matching TRBD1 (5 bases). Trimming stripped 7 bases from V and 1 base from J, with 13 bases between. The CDR3 runs to 14 residues. Germline V gene data show CDR1 as SGHTA and CDR2 as FQGNSA. The CDR3, as DNA: TGTGCCAGCACCCCCTCCCAGGGGAACACTGAAGCTTTCTTT. Protein: CASTPSQGNTEAFF.

There are many counts of this clonotype. V usage is TRBV20-1 and J usage is TRBJ2-3; possible D gene TRBD2, 6 bases. This CDR3 contains 16 residues. Germline V CDR1 and CDR2: DFQATT, SNEGSKA (reference sequence). Trimming removed 6 bases at V and 2 bases at J, with 21 bases between. The chain's CDR3 is CSAKAIAGRFTDTQYF. For the CDR3, the DNA is TGCAGTGCCAAAGCCATCGCGGGGCGATTCACAGATACGCAGTATTTT.

The rearrangement uses TRBV11-2 and TRBJ2-7, with 8 nucleotides matching TRBD2. V shed 0 bases, J shed 2 bases, and the junction held 0 bases outside the gene matches. Germline CDR1 and CDR2: SGHAT and FQNNGV. This CDR3 spans 14 amino acids. CDR3 loop: CASSLDGGAYEQYF. The CDR3 DNA sequence: TGTGCCAGCAGCTTAGACGGGGGGGCCTACGAGCAGTACTTC.

A few counts support this clonotype. The chain joins TRBV7-2 to TRBJ2-5; D not resolved. Germline loops: CDR1 SGHTA, CDR2 FQGNSA. This CDR3 is 13 amino acids long. Trimming left V 2 bases short and J 4 bases short, with 8 bases between. The CDR3 here is CASSLTARETQYF. The DNA for the CDR3 is TGTGCCAGCAGCTTAACAGCGAGAGAGACCCAGTACTTC.

This clonotype was found many times. The CDR3 region has the DNA TGTGCCAGCAGCGTAGGGGGGGCGAATTCACCCCTCCACTTT. Translating it yields CASSVGGANSPLHF. The chain recombines TRBV9 with TRBJ1-6; D possibly corresponds to TRBD1 (6 bases). This CDR3 region has 14 residues. V was trimmed by 0 bases and J by 7 bases, leaving 8 bases between them. The germline V gene encodes CDR1 SGDLS and CDR2 YYNGEE.

There are many counts of this clonotype. CDR3 DNA: TGCAGTGCCGGGCAACATCTGAACACTGAAGCTTTCTTT. It codes for CSAGQHLNTEAFF. This chain connects TRBV20-1 to TRBJ1-1; D unclear. The CDR3 has 13 amino acids. The germline V gene has CDR1 DFQATT and CDR2 SNEGSKA (reference sequence). Trimming took off 6 bases at V and 0 bases at J, with 11 bases between the two ends.

This clonotype was observed a handful of times. J is TRBJ2-5 and V is TRBV7-9, with D unresolved. CDR3 length equals 12 residues. The germline gives CDR1 SEHNR, CDR2 FQNEAQ (reference sequence). The V end lost 2 bases, the J end lost 4 bases, and 5 bases lay between the germline ends. The CDR3 sequence: CASSLQLETQYF. The CDR3 nucleotides are TGTGCCAGCAGCTTACAGCTAGAGACCCAGTACTTC.

The V and J genes are TRBV4-3 and TRBJ2-3, with 7 bases identical to TRBD2. J gave up 8 bases and V 3 bases, and 5 bases lay outside the gene matches. The CDR3 extends over 13 amino acids. CDR1 and CDR2 (germline): LGHNA, YSLEER. The CDR3 DNA reads TGCGCCAGCAGCCAGGTTTCGGGAGGTACGCAGTATTTT. Translation gives CASSQVSGGTQYF.

This clonotype was picked up many times. The V and J genes are TRBV6-5 and TRBJ2-2; D is possibly TRBD1 (6 bases). The V end lost 0 bases, the J end lost 0 bases, and 8 bases lay between the germline ends. CDR1 is MNHEY, CDR2 SVGAGI, per germline. The CDR3 is made up of 16 amino acids. The CDR3 loop is CASSYSGAANTGELFF. CDR3 DNA sequence: TGTGCCAGCAGTTACTCGGGGGCGGCGAACACCGGGGAGCTGTTTTTT.

The chain joins TRBV7-2 to TRBJ2-2, with D perhaps matching TRBD2 (5 bases). V shed 3 bases and J shed 2 bases, with 10 bases lying between them. This CDR3 has 15 amino acids. In germline, CDR1 is SGHTA, CDR2 FQGNSA. CDR3 loop: CASSLSSANTGELFF. The CDR3 nucleotides are TGTGCCAGCAGCTTGAGTAGCGCTAACACCGGGGAGCTGTTTTTT. The entire variable domain, with the rest obtained from reference TRBV7-2 and TRBJ2-2, is as follows: GAGVSQSPSNKVTEKGKDVELRCDPISGHTALYWYRQSLGQGLEFLIYFQGNSAPDKSGLPSDRFSAERTGGSVSTLTIQRTQQEDSAVYLCASSLSSANTGELFFGEGSRLTVL.

This clonotype was picked up many times. This sequence joins TRBV3-2 and TRBJ2-1; the tabulated D call, TRBD2, remains unverified against the DNA. TRBV3-2 counts as a pseudogene. The CDR3 has 19 residues. CDR3 nucleotides: TGTGCCAGCAGCCCCAGAAGAGGGTCCCCGGGACTAGCGGGGGTCACGCAGTTCTTC. Protein: CASSPRRGSPGLAGVTQFF.